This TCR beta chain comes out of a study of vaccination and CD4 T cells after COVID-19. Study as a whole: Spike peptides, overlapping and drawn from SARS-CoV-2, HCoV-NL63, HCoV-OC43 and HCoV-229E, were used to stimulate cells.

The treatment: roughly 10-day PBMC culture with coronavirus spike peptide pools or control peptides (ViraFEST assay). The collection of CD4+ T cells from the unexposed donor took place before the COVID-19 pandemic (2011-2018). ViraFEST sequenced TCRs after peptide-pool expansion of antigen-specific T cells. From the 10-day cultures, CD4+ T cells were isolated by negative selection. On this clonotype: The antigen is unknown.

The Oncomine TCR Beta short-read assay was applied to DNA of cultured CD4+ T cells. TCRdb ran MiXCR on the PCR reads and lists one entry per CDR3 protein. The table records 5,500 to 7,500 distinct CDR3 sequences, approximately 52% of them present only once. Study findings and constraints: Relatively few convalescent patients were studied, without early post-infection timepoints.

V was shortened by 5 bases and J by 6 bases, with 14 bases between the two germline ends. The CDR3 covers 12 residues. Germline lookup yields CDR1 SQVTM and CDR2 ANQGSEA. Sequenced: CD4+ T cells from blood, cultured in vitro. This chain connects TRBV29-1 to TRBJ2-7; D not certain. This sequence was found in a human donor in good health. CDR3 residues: CSVYLMGREQYF. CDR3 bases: TGCAGCGTTTACTTAATGGGTCGCGAGCAGTACTTC.